A single sample is the source of the 19 T cell receptor beta chains below, sequenced in a study of cytomegalovirus exposure and HLA in healthy donors. Vbeta (60) and Jbeta (13) primers were used in the PCR. Clones were sequenced by immunoSEQ multiplex PCR, and TCRdb holds only the in-frame ones, with some missing. Found here are more than 75,000 clones, roughly 81% of them singletons; the top ten hold 4.5% to 7%. Sequences were obtained from PBMCs. These receptors all come from a woman in her late teens or twenties in good health and CMV-seropositive.

This sequence joins TRBV11-1 and TRBJ2-5, with D perhaps TRBD2 (6 bases). Trimming pared 3 bases from V and 5 bases from J, leaving 16 bases between. The CDR3 loop spans 15 amino acids. Germline V gene sequence: CDR1 SGHAT, CDR2 FQDESV (reference sequence). In nucleotides, the CDR3 is TGTGCCAGCAGCTTCCCCACGACTAGAAGGGAGACCCAGTACTTC. Translating gives CASSFPTTRRETQYF.

This clone has more than one count but fewer than ten. This chain links TRBV4-1 with TRBJ1-4; D is possibly TRBD1 (5 bases). Trimming took 4 bases from V and 6 from J, leaving 18 bases between them. Germline V CDR1 and CDR2: MGHRA, YSYEKL. The CDR3 sequence is 16 residues long. DNA for the CDR3: TGCGCCAGCAGCCCTCATGGACGGGTAGGGGATGAAAAACTGTTTTTT. This encodes CASSPHGRVGDEKLFF.

The chain uses TRBV19 and TRBJ2-2, with a tentative D call TRBD2 (6 bases). V was clipped by 8 bases and J by 0 bases, with 13 bases between them. The CDR3 runs to 15 residues. Germline CDR1 and CDR2: LNHDA and SQIVND (reference sequence). The CDR3 nucleotides are TGTGCCAGTGGTGGGGGGATGTCGAACACCGGGGAGCTGTTTTTT. Its translation: CASGGGMSNTGELFF. The full variable domain, in which reference TRBV19 and TRBJ2-2 provide the parts outside the CDR3, is DGGITQSPKYLFRKEGQNVTLSCEQNLNHDAMYWYRQDPGQGLRLIYYSQIVNDFQKGDIAEGYSVSREKKESFPLTVTSAQKNPTAFYLCASGGGMSNTGELFFGEGSRLTVL.

Only one count was recorded for this clone. The chain employs TRBV5-1 and TRBJ2-1, with 9 bases matching TRBD2. Germline loops: CDR1 SGHRS, CDR2 YFSETQ. V was pared by 2 bases and J by 10 bases, with 10 bases of the junction left unmatched. CDR3 length: 15 residues. The CDR3 DNA follows: TGCGCCAGCAGCTTTAAAACTAGCGGGTCGTCAGAGCAGTTCTTC. Translation gives CASSFKTSGSSEQFF. The whole variable domain, remainder taken from reference TRBV5-1 and TRBJ2-1, is KAGVTQTPRYLIKTRGQQVTLSCSPISGHRSVSWYQQTPGQGLQFLFEYFSETQRNKGNFPGRFSGRQFSNSRSEMNVSTLELGDSALYLCASSFKTSGSSEQFFGPGTRLTVL.

This clone was recorded a few times. This chain joins TRBV7-6 and TRBJ1-4, with D maybe TRBD1 (6 bases). CDR3 length: 14 residues. The V end was cut by 3 bases, the J end by 10 bases, with 15 bases between. The germline CDR1 and CDR2 sequences are SGHVS and FNYEAQ. CDR3 nucleotides: TGTGCCAGCAGCTTGAGGGGGTTTGATGGAAAACTGTTTTTT. It specifies CASSLRGFDGKLFF. The entire variable domain, with the rest obtained from reference TRBV7-6 and TRBJ1-4, is as follows: GAGVSQSPRYKVTKRGQDVALRCDPISGHVSLYWYRQALGQGPEFLTYFNYEAQQDKSGLPNDRFSAERPEGSISTLTIQRTEQRDSAMYRCASSLRGFDGKLFFGSGTQLSVL.

The chain carries TRBV6-5 and TRBJ1-2; possible D gene TRBD1, 5 bases. Between the trimmed V and J ends, which lost 5 bases and 8 bases, there was a span of 12 bases. The CDR3 covers 12 residues. Germline lookup yields CDR1 MNHEY and CDR2 SVGAGI. The CDR3 nucleotides read TGTGCCAGCAGTCTCGACAGCAGGGGCTACACCTTC. Protein sequence: CASSLDSRGYTF.

V is TRBV5-1 and J is TRBJ2-5; 8 nucleotides agree with TRBD2. The CDR3 covers 15 residues. Germline CDR1 reads SGHRS; CDR2 reads YFSETQ. Trimming at V came to 3 bases and at J to 5 bases, leaving 9 bases not matched to a gene. The CDR3 nucleotides read TGCGCCAGCAGCTATAGCGGGACCCGTGAGGAGACCCAGTACTTC. Translating gives CASSYSGTREETQYF.

The chain has TRBV25-1 and TRBJ1-5; D is ambiguous. Trimming cost V 2 bases and J 8 bases, with 13 bases left between them. This CDR3 comprises 14 residues. Per germline, CDR1 MGHDK and CDR2 SYGVNS. This CDR3 is CASSEQTSFEPQHF. CDR3 bases: TGTGCCAGCAGTGAACAGACAAGTTTTGAGCCCCAGCATTTT. Filled out from reference TRBV25-1 and TRBJ1-5, the complete variable domain reads EADIYQTPRYLVIGTGKKITLECSQTMGHDKMYWYQQDPGMELHLIHYSYGVNSTEKGDLSSESTVSRIRTEHFPLTLESARPSHTSQYLCASSEQTSFEPQHFGDGTRLSIL.

The gene calls are TRBV7-9 and TRBJ1-5, with a weak D call TRBD1 (5 bases). Trimming shortened V by 2 bases and J by 8 bases, and 10 bases separated the two germline ends. The CDR3 extends over 13 amino acids. In germline, CDR1 is SEHNR, CDR2 FQNEAQ (reference sequence). CDR3 amino acids: CASSLLGGEPQHF. The CDR3 region has the DNA TGTGCCAGCAGCTTACTTGGGGGGGAGCCCCAGCATTTT. Looking up the rest from reference TRBV7-9 and TRBJ1-5 gives the full variable domain: DTGVSQNPRHKITKRGQNVTFRCDPISEHNRLYWYRQTLGQGPEFLTYFQNEAQLEKSRLLSDRFSAERPKGSFSTLEIQRTEQGDSAMYLCASSLLGGEPQHFGDGTRLSIL.

This clone was detected only a few times. The chain employs TRBV5-8 and TRBJ1-2; possibly TRBD1 for D (6 bases). Germline assignment: CDR1 SGHTS and CDR2 YDEGEE. This CDR3 is built from 14 residues. V lost 3 bases to trimming and J lost 4 bases, with 13 bases between them. The chain's CDR3 is CASSSGQPLYGYTF. The CDR3 coding sequence is TGTGCCAGCAGCTCTGGACAGCCCCTCTATGGCTACACCTTC.

The chain links TRBV7-9 to TRBJ2-5; a possible D gene is TRBD1 (5 bases). CDR3 size: 14 residues. The germline CDR1 and CDR2 sequences are SEHNR and FQNEAQ (reference sequence). Trimming stripped 5 bases from V and 0 bases from J, with 10 bases between. The chain's CDR3 is CASSRSGNQETQYF. In DNA form, the CDR3 reads TGTGCCAGCAGCCGATCAGGGAACCAAGAGACCCAGTACTTC.

This clone has only one observation. V and J are TRBV6-1 and TRBJ2-7, with D possibly being TRBD2 (5 bases). Per the germline V gene, CDR1 is MNHNS and CDR2 is SASEGT. The CDR3 extends over 15 amino acids. V lost 2 bases to trimming and J lost 0 bases, with 11 bases between them. The CDR3 sequence: CASSERGEGSYEQYF. The CDR3 DNA follows: TGTGCCAGCAGTGAACGGGGTGAGGGCTCCTACGAGCAGTACTTC.

This chain joins TRBV27 and TRBJ1-5; D not certain. From germline, CDR1 is MNHEY and CDR2 SMNVEV (reference sequence). This CDR3 contains 15 residues. Trimming left V 1 base short and J 3 bases short, with 10 bases between. The CDR3: CASSLYPGSNQPQHF. In DNA form, the CDR3 reads TGTGCCAGCAGTTTATATCCCGGTTCCAATCAGCCCCAGCATTTT.

The chain couples TRBV6-5 to TRBJ1-1, with 7 positions matching TRBD1. CDR3 length: 14 amino acids. The germline V gene encodes CDR1 MNHEY and CDR2 SVGAGI. Germline trimming cut 4 bases from V and 1 base from J; bases unmatched to any gene: 3. The chain's CDR3 is CASSSYRGNTEAFF. The CDR3, as DNA: TGTGCCAGCAGTTCGTACAGGGGGAACACTGAAGCTTTCTTT.

This clone was detected only once. This chain joins TRBV30 and TRBJ2-3; 7 bases map to TRBD2. The CDR3 sequence is 15 residues long. Germline loops: CDR1 GTSNPN, CDR2 SVGIG (reference sequence). J gave up 5 bases and V 3 bases, and 11 bases lay outside the gene matches. The CDR3 region has the DNA TGTGCCTGGAGGGCTGGGGGAGGGCCGGTAGATACGCAGTATTTT. Protein: CAWRAGGGPVDTQYF.

In DNA form, the CDR3 reads TGTGCCAGCAGTTTATCGAACTTTGGCCCTCAGGAGGAGTTCTTC. Amino acid sequence: CASSLSNFGPQEEFF. This chain joins TRBV28 and TRBJ2-1; a possible D gene is TRBD2 (5 bases). V gave up 1 base and J gave up 14 bases, with 21 bases separating them. This CDR3 region has 15 residues. Germline assignment: CDR1 MDHEN and CDR2 SYDVKM.

In its sample, this clone was seen a few times. The chain links TRBV19 to TRBJ1-5; a weak D match, TRBD1 (6 bases). This CDR3 contains 16 residues. CDR1 is LNHDA, CDR2 SQIVND, per germline (reference sequence). V was shortened by 4 bases and J by 0 bases, with 13 bases between the two germline ends. CDR3 bases: TGTGCCAGTAGTACAAGACAGGTATATAGCAATCAGCCCCAGCATTTT. It translates to CASSTRQVYSNQPQHF.

This chain uses TRBV6-5 with TRBJ2-7; tentative D call: TRBD2 (5 bases). Germline CDR1 reads MNHEY; CDR2 reads SVGAGI. This CDR3 is built from 15 residues. V was cut by 2 bases and J by 2 bases, with 13 bases left in between. CDR3 loop: CASSYLADTTYEQYF. In nucleotides, the CDR3 is TGTGCCAGCAGTTACCTAGCCGACACGACCTACGAGCAGTACTTC.

V usage is TRBV5-1 and J usage is TRBJ1-1; D is unresolved. This CDR3 contains 15 residues. The germline CDR1 and CDR2 sequences are SGHRS and YFSETQ. Trimming pared 0 bases from V and 0 bases from J, leaving 9 bases between. The CDR3 reads CASSLEWRLNTEAFF. The CDR3 DNA is TGCGCCAGCAGCTTGGAGTGGCGGTTGAACACTGAAGCTTTCTTT.